These 15 T cell receptor beta chains share one sample of origin, sequenced in a study of CD8 T cells in ankylosing spondylitis. TCRdb re-called the 5' RACE reads through MiXCR, storing one row per CDR3 protein. The sample lists about 260,000 distinct CDR3 sequences, more than 20% occurring once. Sequenced: blood, either unsorted or a sorted T cell fraction (not recorded which). These receptors came from a male donor with ankylosing spondylitis or in good health (not recorded which).

J is TRBJ1-2 and V is TRBV4-1, with TRBD1 matching over 7 bases. This CDR3 contains 13 residues. After removal of 4 bases from V and 8 bases from J, the junction contained 7 bases not matched to a gene. Germline V gives CDR1 MGHRA, CDR2 YSYEKL. The CDR3 region is CASSLTGAGGYTF. CDR3 bases: TGCGCCAGCAGCCTTACAGGGGCCGGGGGCTACACCTTC.

The chain is built from TRBV12-3 or TRBV12-4 and TRBJ1-5; D unresolved. The CDR3 sequence is 13 residues long. The ends were cut back, 6 bases at V and 4 bases at J, with 10 bases in the middle. The CDR3 spells CASSGWENQPQHF. The CDR3 nucleotides read TGTGCCAGCAGCGGGTGGGAGAATCAGCCCCAGCATTTT.

Ten or more counts support this clonotype. The chain links TRBV28 to TRBJ2-2; TRBD2 matches 8 bases. Germline assignment: CDR1 MDHEN and CDR2 SYDVKM. V shed 6 bases and J 5 bases; nucleotides not matched to a gene: 8. The CDR3 contains 15 residues. The CDR3 DNA is TGTGCCAGCAGCCTAGCGGGTAGTGGAACCGGGGAGCTGTTTTTT. Amino acid sequence: CASSLAGSGTGELFF.

This clonotype was seen repeatedly, ten times or more. This chain connects TRBV20-1 to TRBJ2-1; D ambiguous. The CDR3 is 12 residues long. V was shortened by 1 base and J by 13 bases, with 14 bases between the two germline ends. The germline V gene encodes CDR1 DFQATT and CDR2 SNEGSKA (reference sequence). DNA of the CDR3: TGCAGTGCTAGAGCGTGGTCCCCTGCCCAGTTCTTC. It codes for CSARAWSPAQFF.

The chain employs TRBV12-3 or TRBV12-4 and TRBJ2-7; D uncertain. The V end was cut by 2 bases, the J end by 5 bases, with 10 bases between. This CDR3 is 13 amino acids long. CDR3 protein: CASSLSSADEQYF. Here the CDR3 DNA reads TGTGCCAGCAGTTTATCCTCTGCGGACGAGCAGTACTTC.

This clonotype was detected only a few times. This chain links TRBV10-3 with TRBJ2-4; D unresolved. Trimming removed 6 bases from V and 0 bases from J, with 21 bases in between. Germline CDR1 is ENHRY and CDR2 is SYGVKD. The CDR3 is 18 amino acids. CDR3 bases: TGTGCCATCAGCCCCGGGCCAACTGTGACCCTAGCCAAAAACATTCAGTACTTC. It is translated as CAISPGPTVTLAKNIQYF.

A few counts support this clonotype. The chain is built from TRBV6-2 or TRBV6-3 and TRBJ2-7; D may match TRBD1 or TRBD2 (7 bases each). The germline gives CDR1 MNHEY, CDR2 SVGEGT. The CDR3 sequence is 13 residues long. Trimming took 6 bases from V and 7 from J, leaving 16 bases between them. The CDR3 sequence is CASRQSQGGEQYF. CDR3 nucleotide sequence: TGTGCCAGCAGACAATCCCAGGGGGGGGAGCAGTACTTC.

This clonotype was counted at least ten times. V and J are TRBV29-1 and TRBJ2-3; a possible D gene is TRBD1 (6 bases). The CDR3 extends over 12 amino acids. V lost 4 bases and J 4 bases, leaving 9 bases between the germline ends. CDR1 and CDR2 from the germline V gene are SQVTM and ANQGSEA. The CDR3 DNA follows: TGCAGCGTTGTGGGGGCCTCAGATACGCAGTATTTT. Translation: CSVVGASDTQYF.

The J gene is TRBJ2-7, the V gene TRBV28; either TRBD1 or TRBD2 may fit D (5 bases each). The CDR3 extends over 13 amino acids. V was pared by 7 bases and J by 6 bases, with 16 bases between. CDR1 MDHEN and CDR2 SYDVKM come from the germline V gene. This chain's CDR3 is CASTLTEGIEQYF. CDR3 bases: TGTGCCAGCACTCTGACAGAGGGTATCGAGCAGTACTTC.

In this sample, this clonotype turned up many times. The rearrangement uses TRBV20-1 and TRBJ1-2; D is possibly TRBD1 (5 bases). The CDR3 consists of 12 residues. Germline V gene lookup returns CDR1 DFQATT and CDR2 SNEGSKA (reference sequence). Trimming removed 8 bases at V and 5 bases at J, with 15 bases between. The CDR3 region is CSRTSGLYGYTF. The DNA for the CDR3 is TGCAGTCGAACTTCAGGGTTATATGGCTACACCTTC.

This clonotype was observed a handful of times. The chain uses TRBV7-2 and TRBJ1-1; D is undetermined. CDR3 size: 13 residues. Germline-derived CDR1 and CDR2 are SGHTA and FQGNSA. V dropped 4 bases and J dropped 5 bases, with 11 bases sitting between them. The DNA of the CDR3 is TGTGCCAGCAGCTCCTACCTCACGACTGAAGCTTTCTTT. This gives the protein CASSSYLTTEAFF.

There are many counts of this clonotype. The V and J genes are TRBV4-1 and TRBJ1-6; maybe TRBD1 (6 bases). This CDR3 comprises 18 residues. V was pared by 0 bases and J by 3 bases, with 15 bases between. The germline V gene has CDR1 MGHRA and CDR2 YSYEKL. The CDR3 loop is CASSQDKQTGRYNSPLHF. The CDR3 region has the DNA TGCGCCAGCAGCCAAGATAAGCAAACAGGGCGCTATAATTCACCCCTCCACTTT.

The rearrangement uses TRBV4-1 and TRBJ2-7; maybe TRBD1 (6 bases). The CDR3 has 16 residues. Germline loops: CDR1 MGHRA, CDR2 YSYEKL. Trimming removed 4 bases at V and 0 bases at J, with 16 bases between. The CDR3 reads CASSPHRQASSYEQYF. In DNA form, the CDR3 reads TGCGCCAGCAGCCCCCATCGACAGGCCTCCTCCTACGAGCAGTACTTC.

This clonotype was counted ten times or more. This rearrangement joins TRBV14 to TRBJ2-1; a possible D gene is TRBD1 (6 bases). Germline CDR1 is SGHDN and CDR2 is FVKESK. Trimming shortened V by 3 bases and J by 3 bases, and 18 bases separated the two germline ends. CDR3 length: 17 residues. The CDR3 here is CASSHPGDKGLYNEQFF. The CDR3 DNA follows: TGTGCCAGCAGCCACCCTGGGGACAAAGGACTCTACAATGAGCAGTTCTTC. Full variable domain (rest looked up from reference TRBV14 and TRBJ2-1): EAGVTQFPSHSVIEKGQTVTLRCDPISGHDNLYWYRRVMGKEIKFLLHFVKESKQDESGMPNNRFLAERTGGTYSTLKVQPAELEDSGVYFCASSHPGDKGLYNEQFFGPGTRLTVL.

The chain carries TRBV20-1 and TRBJ2-5; D gene uncertain. The CDR3 extends over 13 amino acids. Germline CDR1 is DFQATT and CDR2 is SNEGSKA (reference sequence). With 1 base removed from V and 4 bases from J, the gap between germline ends came to 10 bases. The CDR3 is CSARVPTRETQYF. CDR3 DNA: TGCAGTGCTAGAGTTCCGACCAGAGAGACCCAGTACTTC.